The source of this T cell receptor beta chain is a study of T cells after yellow fever vaccination. Study overall: With SMART-Seq v4 Ultra Low Input, the fractions containing low cell numbers were prepared. Overall study results and limits: Among all clonotypes, a small share was observed in both CD4 and CD8 compartments. The bulk population could contribute abundant contaminating clonotypes to FACS-sorted repertoires.

The TCR cDNA carried a universal primer site and UMIs from 5'RACE template switching. TCRdb recomputed calls from the 5' RACE reads with MiXCR, one row per CDR3 protein. The sample contains more than 350,000 distinct CDR3 sequences, 9.5% to 13% of which appear only once. This clonotype was detected many times. Its antigen is not identified. With 0 bases removed from V and 5 bases from J, the gap between germline ends came to 13 bases. The CDR3 covers 15 residues. Germline V lookup: CDR1 MNHEY, CDR2 SVGAGI. The genes are TRBV6-5 and TRBJ2-5; D possibly corresponds to TRBD1 (6 bases). Source: PBMCs, taken on the day of the first yellow fever vaccination. This receptor was identified in a young man who received the YFV17D yellow fever vaccine. The CDR3, as DNA: TGTGCCAGCAGTTACTCGGCACAGGGCGGCGAGACCCAGTACTTC. This encodes CASSYSAQGGETQYF.